Shown below are 7 T cell receptor beta chains from a single sample sequenced in a study of OX40 agonist ivuxolimab in advanced cancers. Produced via immunoSEQ multiplex PCR; TCRdb's table is partial and in-frame only. The sample comprises about 70,000 clones, roughly 80% of which are singletons, and roughly 6.8% rests with the top ten. Sequencing was performed on CD4+ or CD8+ T cells sorted from blood, taken in a trial of the OX40 agonist ivuxolimab. All receptors derive from an adult with an advanced solid tumor such as melanoma, head and neck, liver or kidney cancer.

The genes are TRBV6-6 and TRBJ2-7, with TRBD2 matching over 8 bases. J was trimmed by 3 bases and V by 5 bases; bases with no gene match: 6. Germline loops: CDR1 MNHNY, CDR2 SVGAGI (reference sequence). The CDR3 spans 14 residues. This CDR3 is CASSPSGTSYEQYF. Here the CDR3 DNA reads TGTGCCAGCAGTCCCTCCGGGACTAGCTACGAGCAGTACTTC.

The J gene is TRBJ1-6, the V gene TRBV2, with 7 positions matching TRBD1. This CDR3 region has 12 residues. J was trimmed by 10 bases and V by 6 bases; bases with no gene match: 3. Germline V gene data show CDR1 as SNHLY and CDR2 as FYNNEI. The CDR3 DNA sequence: TGTGCCAGCAGGACAGGGTTATCACCCCTCCACTTT. This codes for CASRTGLSPLHF.

This sequence joins TRBV2 and TRBJ2-5; D is unresolved. This CDR3 is 14 amino acids long. V shed 4 bases and J shed 4 bases, with 13 bases lying between them. Per the germline V gene, CDR1 is SNHLY and CDR2 is FYNNEI. The CDR3, as DNA: TGTGCCAGCAGTGCCCAGGTCCTCGGAGAGACCCAGTACTTC. The encoded protein is CASSAQVLGETQYF.

This clone was seen a single time. The chain couples TRBV27 to TRBJ2-7; 9 nucleotides match TRBD1. This CDR3 spans 15 amino acids. V lost 5 bases, J lost 4 bases, and 9 bases stayed unmatched. Germline values: CDR1 MNHEY, CDR2 SMNVEV (reference sequence). The CDR3 loop reads CASSPTGTGSYEQYF. In nucleotides, the CDR3 is TGTGCCAGCAGTCCAACCGGGACAGGGTCGTACGAGCAGTACTTC.

V and J are TRBV7-9 and TRBJ2-2, with D unresolved. Germline V gives CDR1 SEHNR, CDR2 FQNEAQ (reference sequence). This CDR3 is 14 amino acids long. V dropped 0 bases and J dropped 4 bases, with 6 bases sitting between them. As DNA, the CDR3 is TGTGCCAGCAGCTTAGCGTCGGGCACCGGGGAGCTGTTTTTT. This codes for CASSLASGTGELFF.

The chain links TRBV5-1 to TRBJ1-1; D is uncertain. V was pared by 2 bases and J by 5 bases, with 10 bases between. Germline CDR1 SGHRS, CDR2 YFSETQ. CDR3 size: 13 residues. The CDR3 bases are TGCGCCAGCAGCTTCACGGGAATAACTGAAGCTTTCTTT. Protein sequence: CASSFTGITEAFF.

This chain joins TRBV7-2 and TRBJ1-1, with D unresolved. The CDR3 has 13 residues. V was trimmed by 5 bases and J by 5 bases, leaving 12 bases between them. CDR1 and CDR2 (germline): SGHTA, FQGNSA. CDR3 residues: CASSRTSGTEAFF. The CDR3 nucleotides read TGTGCCAGCAGCCGAACTTCTGGTACTGAAGCTTTCTTT.